Listed here are 32 T cell receptor beta chains from one sample, sequenced in a study of blood T cells in healthy people across ages. A sample-barcoded 5' primer and a J-beta primer mix were used in a second PCR of roughly 7 to 12 cycles. One entry per CDR3 protein, called by TCRdb with MiXCR from the 5' RACE reads. The sample has around 650,000 distinct CDR3 sequences, approximately 30% seen once. Sequencing was performed on blood. These receptors all come from a woman aged 80 or over in good health.

CDR3 region: CATNPGQGSGYGYTF. The CDR3 DNA is TGCGCCACCAACCCGGGACAGGGGTCCGGCTATGGCTACACCTTC. This chain uses TRBV10-2 with TRBJ1-2; 10 positions agree with TRBD1. After removal of 10 bases from V and 4 bases from J, the junction contained 12 bases not matched to a gene. Germline CDR1 reads WSHSY; CDR2 reads SAAADI. This CDR3 region has 15 residues.

V gene TRBV4-3 combines with J gene TRBJ1-3, with 10 bases identical to TRBD1. Germline V gene sequence: CDR1 LGHNA, CDR2 YSLEER. V lost 0 bases to trimming and J lost 5 bases; unmatched junction nucleotides: 10. CDR3 length: 18 residues. CDR3 DNA: TGCGCCAGCAGCCAAGATTTGGGGACAGGGGTTTTTAGAAACACCATATATTTT. Translation gives CASSQDLGTGVFRNTIYF.

This clonotype was detected only a few times. The V gene is TRBV2, the J gene TRBJ2-7; 7 bases agree with TRBD1. Germline V gene sequence: CDR1 SNHLY, CDR2 FYNNEI. Trimming at V came to 2 bases and at J to 4 bases, leaving 8 bases not matched to a gene. This CDR3 is built from 15 residues. CDR3 coding DNA: TGTGCCAGCAGTGAACTGGACAGGAGGTCTTACGAGCAGTACTTC. The encoded protein is CASSELDRRSYEQYF.

This chain joins TRBV30 and TRBJ1-1, with D perhaps matching TRBD1 (6 bases). Deletions cut 2 bases from V and 3 bases from J, with 22 bases between. The CDR3 runs to 17 residues. Germline CDR1 is GTSNPN and CDR2 is SVGIG (reference sequence). The CDR3 sequence: CAWSPSFGARGDTEAFF. DNA for the CDR3: TGTGCCTGGAGTCCCTCGTTCGGGGCAAGGGGGGACACTGAAGCTTTCTTT.

The chain uses TRBV20-1 and TRBJ2-3; 7 bases map to TRBD1. With 3 bases clipped from V and 6 bases from J, the junction kept 3 bases outside the gene matches. Looked up from germline, CDR1 is DFQATT and CDR2 is SNEGSKA (reference sequence). CDR3 length: 12 amino acids. DNA of the CDR3: TGCAGTGCTAGTATACAGGGGGATACGCAGTATTTT. Its protein is CSASIQGDTQYF.

As concerns this clonotype: A much larger clonotype is one base distant, so this may be a read error. J is TRBJ2-7 and V is TRBV4-1; 7 bases match TRBD1. TRBJ2-5 matches the DNA end more closely, so the J call is doubtful. This CDR3 region has 15 residues. Germline CDR1 is MGHRA and CDR2 is YSYEKL. The CDR3 nucleotides are TGCGCCAGTCGACCAGGACAGGCCAGGGGAGAGACCCAGTACTTC. This codes for CASRPGQARGETQYF.

The V call is TRBV7-2, the J call TRBJ2-7, with D possibly matching TRBD1 (5 bases). Germline CDR1 is SGHTA and CDR2 is FQGNSA. The CDR3 spans 14 residues. V dropped 4 bases and J dropped 1 base, with 11 bases sitting between them. As DNA, the CDR3 is TGTGCCAGCAGCTACCAGGGTTATTCCTACGAGCAGTACTTC. Translating gives CASSYQGYSYEQYF.

This clonotype was counted at least ten times. The rearrangement uses TRBV19 and TRBJ2-3, with TRBD2 matching over 7 bases. The CDR3 runs to 14 residues. Unmatched junction bases numbered 5, after V lost 3 bases and J lost 5 bases. Germline CDR1 is LNHDA and CDR2 is SQIVND (reference sequence). The CDR3 nucleotides are TGTGCCAGTAGTATCGCTCCGGGAGGAGATACGCAGTATTTT. As protein: CASSIAPGGDTQYF. The whole variable domain, remainder taken from reference TRBV19 and TRBJ2-3, is DGGITQSPKYLFRKEGQNVTLSCEQNLNHDAMYWYRQDPGQGLRLIYYSQIVNDFQKGDIAEGYSVSREKKESFPLTVTSAQKNPTAFYLCASSIAPGGDTQYFGPGTRLTVL.

The chain recombines TRBV10-2 with TRBJ2-5; D unresolved. V lost 3 bases to trimming and J lost 7 bases, with 9 bases between them. Germline CDR1 is WSHSY and CDR2 is SAAADI. This CDR3 contains 12 residues. The CDR3 loop is CASSDRVGTQYF. The CDR3 nucleotides are TGCGCCAGCAGTGACCGAGTGGGGACCCAGTACTTC.

This clonotype was seen ten or more times. The chain couples TRBV20-1 to TRBJ1-2, with D possibly being TRBD1 (5 bases). From germline, CDR1 is DFQATT and CDR2 SNEGSKA (reference sequence). V was cut by 4 bases and J by 0 bases, with 18 bases left in between. CDR3 length: 16 residues. This CDR3 is CSATPPRQFSNYGYTF. The CDR3 bases are TGCAGTGCTACCCCTCCTCGACAGTTTTCTAACTATGGCTACACCTTC.

This clonotype occurred many times. V and J are TRBV5-1 and TRBJ1-2; 7 nucleotides agree with TRBD1. Trimming removed 5 bases from V and 7 bases from J; junction bases left unmatched: 5. This CDR3 is built from 12 residues. Germline CDR1 is SGHRS and CDR2 is YFSETQ. CDR3 nucleotide sequence: TGCGCCAGCAGATCAGGGACAGTTGGCTACACCTTC. As protein: CASRSGTVGYTF.

This clonotype was detected many times. The rearrangement links TRBV7-2 to TRBJ2-7, with a possible D match to TRBD2 (5 bases). V lost 1 base and J lost 6, with 10 bases in between. The CDR3 length is 13 residues. Germline V gene sequence: CDR1 SGHTA, CDR2 FQGNSA. CDR3 coding DNA: TGTGCCAGCAGCTTAGTAAAAGAGGGCGAGCAGTACTTC. It yields the protein CASSLVKEGEQYF.

Remarks on this clonotype: One base away lies a much larger clone, so this may be a sequencing read error. The chain couples TRBV9 to TRBJ1-4; 7 bases are shared with TRBD1. The CDR3 covers 15 residues. Germline CDR1 is SGDLS and CDR2 is YYNGEE. V shed 3 bases, J shed 7 bases, and the junction held 9 bases outside the gene matches. The CDR3 protein is CASSGEQGRGEKLFF. The CDR3 DNA is TGTGCCAGCAGCGGAGAACAGGGGAGGGGTGAAAAACTGTTTTTT.

In the case of this clonotype: This clone may be a read error of a much larger clone one base away. V gene TRBV5-1 combines with J gene TRBJ2-1; the match to TRBD2 covers 11 bases. CDR1 SGHRS and CDR2 YFSETQ come from the germline V gene. V was pared by 7 bases and J by 6 bases, with 6 bases of the junction left unmatched. The CDR3 covers 14 residues. In nucleotides, the CDR3 is TGCGCCAGCGCCACTAGCGGGGGAGGCAATGAGCAGTTCTTC. The encoded protein is CASATSGGGNEQFF.

This clonotype was found many times. The chain couples TRBV24-1 to TRBJ1-2, with D possibly matching TRBD1 (6 bases). Germline loops: CDR1 KGHDR, CDR2 SFDVKD. Trimming removed 5 bases from V and 8 bases from J, with 11 bases in between. The CDR3 runs 12 residues. CDR3 amino acids: CATSAGAGGYTF. The CDR3 region has the DNA TGTGCCACCAGTGCGGGGGCAGGGGGCTACACCTTC.

As to this clonotype: A much larger clone lies one base from this, so it may be a read error. The gene calls are TRBV11-2 and TRBJ2-3; 16 bases map to TRBD2. J gave up 8 bases and V 5 bases, and 13 bases lay outside the gene matches. The CDR3 runs to 18 residues. Per the germline V gene, CDR1 is SGHAT and CDR2 is FQNNGV. The CDR3 nucleotides are TGTGCCAGCAGCAAGGGACTAGCGGGGGGGGCATGGGTAGGTACGCAGTATTTT. Translation gives CASSKGLAGGAWVGTQYF.

As for this clonotype: A much larger clone is a single base away; this may be a read error. This rearrangement joins TRBV30 to TRBJ1-4; TRBD1 is a possible D gene (5 bases). In germline, CDR1 is GTSNPN, CDR2 SVGIG (reference sequence). CDR3 length: 14 residues. The chain's CDR3 is CAWSDGGAHEKRFF. CDR3 coding DNA: TGTGCCTGGAGTGACGGAGGGGCCCATGAAAAACGGTTTTTT.

The J gene is TRBJ1-2, the V gene TRBV6-1; tentatively, D is TRBD1 (5 bases). This CDR3 is built from 13 residues. Germline CDR1 reads MNHNS; CDR2 reads SASEGT. The V and J ends lost 8 bases and 5 bases respectively, with 15 bases between them. CDR3: CASVGDGPYGYTF. The CDR3 coding sequence is TGTGCCAGCGTAGGGGACGGACCTTATGGCTACACCTTC.

This clonotype appeared a few times. The gene calls are TRBV4-2 and TRBJ2-5, with 10 nucleotides matching TRBD2. The V and J ends lost 4 bases and 2 bases, in that order; junction bases with no gene match: 4. This CDR3 has 15 residues. The germline V gene encodes CDR1 LGHNA and CDR2 YNFKEQ. This CDR3 is CASSLGLAAQETQYF. The CDR3, as DNA: TGTGCCAGCAGCCTTGGACTAGCGGCACAAGAGACCCAGTACTTC.

In its sample, this clonotype was seen many times. The V gene is TRBV5-1, the J gene TRBJ2-1, with D maybe TRBD1 (5 bases). This CDR3 is built from 11 residues. The germline V and J ends were trimmed by 0 bases and 14 bases, with 9 bases remaining between them. Per the germline V gene, CDR1 is SGHRS and CDR2 is YFSETQ. CDR3: CASSLEGAEFF. Here the CDR3 DNA reads TGCGCCAGCAGCTTGGAAGGGGCGGAGTTCTTC.

This clonotype was picked up many times. V usage is TRBV7-6 and J usage is TRBJ2-1; D may be TRBD1 (6 bases). The CDR3 loop spans 15 amino acids. Germline loops: CDR1 SGHVS, CDR2 FNYEAQ. The ends were cut back, 4 bases at V and 6 bases at J, with 16 bases in the middle. The chain's CDR3 is CASSSRRGNLNEQFF. CDR3 in DNA: TGTGCCAGCAGCTCCCGCAGGGGTAATCTCAATGAGCAGTTCTTC.

This clonotype was found many times. V and J are TRBV20-1 and TRBJ2-2; 8 nucleotides agree with TRBD1. V was pared by 0 bases and J by 3 bases, with 3 bases of the junction left unmatched. There are 15 residues in the CDR3. Germline V gives CDR1 DFQATT, CDR2 SNEGSKA (reference sequence). CDR3 coding DNA: TGCAGTGCTAGAGATGCAGGGGGCTACACCGGGGAGCTGTTTTTT. Its protein is CSARDAGGYTGELFF.

A word on this clonotype: Being one base from a much bigger clone, this may be a read error. The chain couples TRBV18 to TRBJ2-7, with TRBD1 identical over 7 bases. The junction had 7 bases not matched to a gene; V was cut back by 4 bases and J by 7 bases. There are 13 residues in the CDR3. From germline, CDR1 is KGHSH and CDR2 LQKENI. The CDR3 region is CASSRDRYNEQYF. CDR3 bases: TGTGCCAGCTCACGGGACAGATACAATGAGCAGTACTTC.

Comment on this clonotype: A much larger clonotype is one base distant, so this may be a read error. V is TRBV18 and J is TRBJ1-2, with 7 nucleotides matching TRBD1. V lost 4 bases, J lost 8 bases, and 13 bases stayed unmatched. This CDR3 has 15 residues. From germline, CDR1 is KGHSH and CDR2 LQKENI. CDR3 protein: CASSRGQDPSYGYTF. CDR3 nucleotide sequence: TGTGCCAGCTCACGAGGACAGGACCCATCGTACGGCTACACCTTC.

The CDR3: CASSTDRRSYEQYF. The CDR3 nucleotides are TGCGCCAGCAGCACCGACAGGAGGAGCTACGAGCAGTACTTC. V and J are TRBV5-1 and TRBJ2-4; the D gene is possibly TRBD1 (6 bases). The J call is uncertain, as TRBJ2-7 better fits the DNA end. The CDR3 has 14 amino acids. Germline V lookup: CDR1 SGHRS, CDR2 YFSETQ.

This chain joins TRBV6-1 and TRBJ2-2; D gene unclear. Trimming removed 6 bases at V and 6 bases at J, with 8 bases between. The CDR3 contains 12 residues. CDR1 is MNHNS, CDR2 SASEGT, per germline. The DNA of the CDR3 is TGTGCCAGCAGCCAGAGATCCGGGGAGCTGTTTTTT. It yields the protein CASSQRSGELFF.

V usage is TRBV14 and J usage is TRBJ2-3; TRBD2 aligns across 8 bases. V lost 0 bases and J lost 2; bases outside the gene matches: 7. The CDR3 has 17 residues. Germline lookup yields CDR1 SGHDN and CDR2 FVKESK. The CDR3 protein is CASSQEPSGGYTDTQYF. Here the CDR3 DNA reads TGTGCCAGCAGCCAAGAGCCAAGCGGGGGTTACACAGATACGCAGTATTTT.

Regarding this clonotype: Possible read error: a much larger clone is one base away. The chain links TRBV6-5 to TRBJ2-5; D possibly matches TRBD1 or TRBD2 (5 bases each). The CDR3 is 16 amino acids. Trimming removed 5 bases at V and 4 bases at J, with 20 bases between. Germline-derived CDR1 and CDR2 are MNHEY and SVGAGI. The CDR3: CASSTRSRGQRETQYF. The CDR3 bases are TGTGCCAGCAGTACCCGTTCCCGGGGCCAGCGAGAGACCCAGTACTTC.

This clonotype has a count of ten or more. J is TRBJ2-5 and V is TRBV7-9; D call uncertain. The germline V gene encodes CDR1 SEHNR and CDR2 FQNEAQ (reference sequence). Trimming pared 0 bases from V and 4 bases from J, leaving 18 bases between. This CDR3 contains 17 residues. As DNA, the CDR3 is TGTGCCAGCAGCTTAGCGGCACTGCGCCGGGTAGTAGAGACCCAGTACTTC. Translated, it gives CASSLAALRRVVETQYF.

The V and J genes are TRBV29-1 and TRBJ2-1, with 10 bases that match TRBD1. The CDR3 totals 14 residues. J was trimmed by 3 bases and V by 7 bases; bases with no gene match: 6. Germline V lookup: CDR1 SQVTM, CDR2 ANQGSEA. For the CDR3, the DNA is TGCAGCGCTCTGGACAGGGGGTACTACAATGAGCAGTTCTTC. Its translation: CSALDRGYYNEQFF.

This clonotype was seen at least ten times. The CDR3 nucleotides are TGCAGTGCTAGTGCCAGGAGAAACACCATATATTTT. It codes for CSASARRNTIYF. The chain employs TRBV20-1 and TRBJ1-3; no definite D call. V was cut by 3 bases and J by 5 bases, with 8 bases left in between. The CDR3 consists of 12 residues. Germline loops: CDR1 DFQATT, CDR2 SNEGSKA (reference sequence).

V usage is TRBV6-5 and J usage is TRBJ1-5; D unclear. There are 14 residues in the CDR3. Germline-derived CDR1 and CDR2 are MNHEY and SVGAGI. V lost 6 bases to trimming and J lost 9 bases, with 18 bases between them. As DNA, the CDR3 is TGTGCCAGCAGCCCCATCTTAGTGCCGGGGCCCCAGCATTTT. Protein: CASSPILVPGPQHF.